Shown below are 29 T cell receptor beta chains from a single sample sequenced in a study of beta chain features in type 1 diabetes (dated by TCRdb to 2016 to 2019). The paper as a whole reports these results and caveats: Type 1 diabetes patients showed a moderate but significant shortening of TCRB CDR3 length in all four CD4+ subsets.

The library was prepared using the immunoSEQ multiplex PCR assay. The entire amount of isolated RNA was reverse transcribed using the High Capacity cDNA Reverse Transcription Kit, so the sequenced TCRB transcripts were expressed ones. TCRdb carries this immuneACCESS record with in-frame sequences only. Its versions omit some clonotypes, under half of them owing to an unresolved V gene in the studies checked, with the rest unexplained. The sample profile shows 600,000 or so clones; 9.5% to 15% of them were found once. The top ten constitute roughly 0.11% of the sample. These receptors lack a known antigen. Sequencing input: naive CD4+ T cells from blood. Explained via the paper, the cell subset or site label denotes: true naive CD4+ T cells. All receptors derive from a man aged 25-45 years with type 1 diabetes.

There are a few counts of this clone. This chain joins TRBV6-5 and TRBJ1-1; D gene ambiguous. The CDR3 loop spans 15 amino acids. Germline CDR1 is MNHEY and CDR2 is SVGAGI. Trimming took off 0 bases at V and 4 bases at J, with 12 bases between the two ends. CDR3 sequence: CASSYSNNLGTEAFF. CDR3 coding DNA: TGTGCCAGCAGTTACTCGAATAACCTAGGCACTGAAGCTTTCTTT.

The chain recombines TRBV5-1 with TRBJ1-2; perhaps TRBD1 as D (6 bases). CDR3 length: 15 residues. The germline V gene encodes CDR1 SGHRS and CDR2 YFSETQ. V shed 4 bases and J shed 1 base, with 14 bases lying between them. The CDR3 is CASSEGHLLNYGYTF. In DNA form, the CDR3 reads TGCGCCAGCAGCGAGGGACACCTTCTTAACTATGGCTACACCTTC.

This clone was detected a few times. The V and J genes are TRBV19 and TRBJ2-1, with D tentatively TRBD1 or TRBD2 (5 bases each). CDR1 and CDR2 from the germline V gene are LNHDA and SQIVND (reference sequence). The CDR3 length is 17 residues. V shed 5 bases and J shed 0 bases, with 17 bases lying between them. CDR3 in amino acids: CASSPHLGDSSYNEQFF. The CDR3 nucleotides read TGTGCCAGTAGTCCCCACCTGGGAGACAGCTCCTACAATGAGCAGTTCTTC.

Only a few counts were recorded for this clone. The V call is TRBV10-3, the J call TRBJ2-7, with D perhaps matching TRBD1 or TRBD2 (5 bases each). The V gene's germline CDR1 is ENHRY and CDR2 SYGVKD. The V gene lost 5 bases and the J gene lost 3 bases, with 11 bases spanning the gap. The CDR3 runs to 13 residues. CDR3 sequence reads: CAISRDGDYEQYF. The CDR3 DNA follows: TGTGCCATCAGTCGGGACGGCGACTACGAGCAGTACTTC.

This clone was detected only a few times. The chain employs TRBV10-3 and TRBJ2-2; D call uncertain. The V end was cut by 3 bases, the J end by 0 bases, with 8 bases between. The CDR3 sequence is 15 residues long. The germline gives CDR1 ENHRY, CDR2 SYGVKD. CDR3 coding DNA: TGTGCCATCAGTGAACTACGTACGAACACCGGGGAGCTGTTTTTT. It translates to CAISELRTNTGELFF.

Only a few counts were recorded for this clone. The V call is TRBV2, the J call TRBJ2-5; D possibly corresponds to TRBD2 (7 bases). CDR3 length equals 14 residues. V was pared by 11 bases and J by 1 base, with 17 bases between. In germline, CDR1 is SNHLY, CDR2 FYNNEI. CDR3 in amino acids: CAAWGRGPQETQYF. DNA of the CDR3: TGTGCCGCCTGGGGGCGGGGGCCCCAAGAGACCCAGTACTTC. Variable domain in full (rest from reference TRBV2 and TRBJ2-5): EPEVTQTPSHQVTQMGQEVILRCVPISNHLYFYWYRQILGQKVEFLVSFYNNEISEKSEIFDDQFSVERPDGSNFTLKIRSTKLEDSAMYFCAAWGRGPQETQYFGPGTRLLVL.

This clone was counted between two and nine times. The chain couples TRBV4-3 to TRBJ1-2, with no clear D. Germline-derived CDR1 and CDR2 are LGHNA and YSLEER. The CDR3 is made up of 15 amino acids. The germline V and J ends were trimmed by 0 bases and 5 bases, with 13 bases remaining between them. CDR3 in DNA: TGCGCCAGCAGCCAAGATGTTGAAGATTCGTATGGCTACACCTTC. As protein: CASSQDVEDSYGYTF.

The chain uses TRBV7-3 and TRBJ2-1; D might be TRBD2 (6 bases). Germline lookup yields CDR1 SGHTA and CDR2 FQGTGA. Trimming cost V 1 base and J 2 bases, with 15 bases left between them. The CDR3 is 17 amino acids. CDR3 amino acids: CASSLKGGAETYNEQFF. The DNA of the CDR3 is TGTGCCAGCAGCTTAAAGGGCGGGGCCGAAACCTACAATGAGCAGTTCTTC.

This clone was observed a few times. The chain recombines TRBV7-9 with TRBJ2-3; possibly TRBD1 for D (5 bases). CDR1 and CDR2 (germline): SEHNR, FQNEAQ (reference sequence). The CDR3 has 15 residues. V was clipped by 1 base and J by 6 bases, with 14 bases between them. The CDR3 DNA reads TGTGCCAGCAGCTTAGTAGGGGCAGGATTGGATACGCAGTATTTT. As protein: CASSLVGAGLDTQYF.

The chain links TRBV7-9 to TRBJ1-1; weak D call: TRBD1 (5 bases). CDR1 is SEHNR, CDR2 FQNEAQ, per germline (reference sequence). This CDR3 is built from 13 residues. V was shortened by 6 bases and J by 8 bases, with 16 bases between the two germline ends. The CDR3 coding sequence is TGTGCCAGCAGTGCGATGGGGGTTCTGGAAGCTTTCTTT. Its translation: CASSAMGVLEAFF.

Only a few counts were recorded for this clone. The V call is TRBV13, the J call TRBJ2-7; weak D call: TRBD1 (6 bases). Per germline, CDR1 PRHDT and CDR2 FYEKMQ (reference sequence). This CDR3 has 15 amino acids. Between the trimmed V and J ends, which lost 0 bases and 3 bases, there was a span of 12 bases. The CDR3: CASSLGQGVFYEQYF. The CDR3 DNA sequence: TGTGCCAGCAGCTTAGGACAGGGCGTTTTCTACGAGCAGTACTTC.

Only a few counts were recorded for this clone. J is TRBJ1-5 and V is TRBV6-5; TRBD1 aligns across 7 bases. The length of the CDR3 is 15 residues. In germline, CDR1 is MNHEY, CDR2 SVGAGI. Trimming at V came to 2 bases and at J to 3 bases, leaving 4 bases not matched to a gene. CDR3 DNA: TGTGCCAGCAGTTACACAGGGGCGTACAATCAGCCCCAGCATTTT. Its translation is CASSYTGAYNQPQHF.

The chain combines TRBV19 with TRBJ2-1; D may be TRBD1 (6 bases). CDR1 LNHDA and CDR2 SQIVND come from the germline V gene (reference sequence). V was cut by 6 bases and J by 6 bases, with 15 bases left in between. This CDR3 has 14 amino acids. DNA for the CDR3: TGTGCCAGTAGCAGGGGACAATCGGGCAATGAGCAGTTCTTC. This encodes CASSRGQSGNEQFF.

This clone was counted between two and nine times. The V gene is TRBV5-1, the J gene TRBJ2-7; D uncertain. Germline lookup yields CDR1 SGHRS and CDR2 YFSETQ. Trimming shortened V by 0 bases and J by 2 bases, and 9 bases separated the two germline ends. This CDR3 has 14 residues. CDR3 DNA: TGCGCCAGCAGCTTGGAACACCTACCCTACGAGCAGTACTTC. Protein: CASSLEHLPYEQYF. Looking up the rest from reference TRBV5-1 and TRBJ2-7 gives the full variable domain: KAGVTQTPRYLIKTRGQQVTLSCSPISGHRSVSWYQQTPGQGLQFLFEYFSETQRNKGNFPGRFSGRQFSNSRSEMNVSTLELGDSALYLCASSLEHLPYEQYFGPGTRLTVT.

There are a few counts of this clone. In DNA, the CDR3 is TGTGCCAGCAGCTGGACAGGGGGAAATCAGCCCCAGCATTTT. Protein product: CASSWTGGNQPQHF. This sequence joins TRBV7-9 and TRBJ1-5; 10 bases are a match to TRBD1. Germline CDR1 SEHNR, CDR2 FQNEAQ (reference sequence). This CDR3 contains 14 residues. V trimming: 4 bases; J trimming: 4 bases; junction bases outside the gene matches: 1.

Only a few counts were recorded for this clone. This chain joins TRBV6-5 and TRBJ2-5, with TRBD2 identical over 9 bases. J was trimmed by 5 bases and V by 6 bases; bases with no gene match: 1. The CDR3 covers 12 residues. Germline V gives CDR1 MNHEY, CDR2 SVGAGI. For the CDR3, the DNA is TGTGCCAGCAGCGGACTAGCGGAGACCCAGTACTTC. Translated, it gives CASSGLAETQYF.

The chain is built from TRBV7-2 and TRBJ2-1; weak D call: TRBD2 (6 bases). The germline V and J ends were trimmed by 4 bases and 2 bases, with 15 bases remaining between them. The CDR3 is made up of 16 amino acids. Germline lookup yields CDR1 SGHTA and CDR2 FQGNSA. Written as DNA, the CDR3 is TGTGCCAGCAGCTCTAGAGGCGGAGGGGCCTACAATGAGCAGTTCTTC. It codes for CASSSRGGGAYNEQFF.

The V and J genes are TRBV5-4 and TRBJ2-7; maybe TRBD2 (6 bases). Trimming stripped 0 bases from V and 1 base from J, with 11 bases between. The germline V gene encodes CDR1 SGHNT and CDR2 YYREEE (reference sequence). This CDR3 has 15 amino acids. Here the CDR3 DNA reads TGTGCCAGCAGCTTGGGTAGCGGCATATCCTACGAGCAGTACTTC. Protein product: CASSLGSGISYEQYF.

This clone was seen a few times. The genes are TRBV7-2 and TRBJ2-3; tentatively, D is TRBD1 (5 bases). CDR3 size: 14 residues. Per the germline V gene, CDR1 is SGHTA and CDR2 is FQGNSA. V lost 6 bases and J lost 0, with 10 bases in between. The CDR3 is CASRTAPSTDTQYF. Here the CDR3 DNA reads TGTGCCAGCAGGACAGCCCCTAGCACAGATACGCAGTATTTT.

This clone was counted between two and nine times. The rearrangement uses TRBV7-8 and TRBJ2-3; possibly TRBD2 for D (7 bases). CDR1 and CDR2 (germline): SGHVS, FQNEAQ. The CDR3 spans 15 residues. Trimming left V 6 bases short and J 4 bases short, with 17 bases between. CDR3 protein: CASRPQGGIADTQYF. As DNA, the CDR3 is TGTGCCAGCAGACCACAGGGAGGGATCGCAGATACGCAGTATTTT. Full variable domain (remainder filled in from reference TRBV7-8 and TRBJ2-3): GAGVSQSPRYKVAKRGQDVALRCDPISGHVSLFWYQQALGQGPEFLTYFQNEAQLDKSGLPSDRFFAERPEGSVSTLKIQRTQQEDSAVYLCASRPQGGIADTQYFGPGTRLTVL.

This clone came up a few times. This rearrangement joins TRBV2 to TRBJ1-2; D possibly corresponds to TRBD1 (5 bases). This CDR3 has 13 residues. Germline V gives CDR1 SNHLY, CDR2 FYNNEI. V was shortened by 6 bases and J by 1 base, with 9 bases between the two germline ends. CDR3 nucleotides: TGTGCCAGCAGGGGGCAGGTTAACTATGGCTACACCTTC. Protein sequence: CASRGQVNYGYTF.

The chain joins TRBV4-1 to TRBJ1-5; TRBD1 might be the D (6 bases). V lost 6 bases, J lost 11 bases, and 17 bases lay in between. Germline CDR1 MGHRA, CDR2 YSYEKL. This CDR3 contains 13 residues. CDR3 in DNA: TGCGCCAGCAGTAAAACAGGGAGTGAGGCCCAGCATTTT. This sequence encodes CASSKTGSEAQHF.

This clone was found a few times. J is TRBJ2-1 and V is TRBV7-2; D gene unclear. V lost 1 base, J lost 10 bases, and 8 bases lay in between. Germline-derived CDR1 and CDR2 are SGHTA and FQGNSA. This CDR3 comprises 12 residues. CDR3 region: CASSLGVDEQFF. The CDR3 DNA is TGTGCCAGCAGCTTAGGGGTTGACGAGCAGTTCTTC.

This clone was counted between two and nine times. The CDR3: CASSLGLAFSYNEQFF. The CDR3, as DNA: TGTGCCAGCAGCTTAGGTTTGGCCTTTTCCTACAATGAGCAGTTCTTC. The rearrangement joins TRBV7-2 to TRBJ2-1; no reliable D call. Germline V lookup: CDR1 SGHTA, CDR2 FQGNSA. Trimming took 1 base from V and 1 from J, leaving 11 bases between them. The CDR3 runs 16 residues.

The CDR3 region is CASSQDQWGYTF. Written as DNA, the CDR3 is TGTGCCAGCAGCCAAGATCAGTGGGGCTACACCTTC. The chain carries TRBV14 and TRBJ1-2; D gene ambiguous. Trimming left V 0 bases short and J 8 bases short, with 7 bases between. The germline V gene encodes CDR1 SGHDN and CDR2 FVKESK. The CDR3 has 12 amino acids.

There are a few counts of this clone. This sequence joins TRBV5-4 and TRBJ2-5; 7 bases line up with TRBD1. The CDR3 is 15 residues long. Germline V lookup: CDR1 SGHNT, CDR2 YYREEE (reference sequence). V lost 3 bases to trimming and J lost 4 bases; unmatched junction nucleotides: 9. The CDR3 spells CASSSDRIQAETQYF. CDR3 sequence (DNA): TGTGCCAGCAGCTCGGACAGGATTCAGGCAGAGACCCAGTACTTC. Together with reference TRBV5-4 and TRBJ2-5, the CDR3 gives the full variable domain: ETGVTQSPTHLIKTRGQQVTLRCSSQSGHNTVSWYQQALGQGPQFIFQYYREEENGRGNFPPRFSGLQFPNYSSELNVNALELDDSALYLCASSSDRIQAETQYFGPGTRLLVL.

This chain connects TRBV7-9 to TRBJ1-2; D is ambiguous. Between the trimmed V and J ends, which lost 3 bases and 4 bases, there was a span of 9 bases. Germline CDR1 reads SEHNR; CDR2 reads FQNEAQ (reference sequence). This CDR3 is 13 amino acids long. The CDR3: CASSLLAAYGYTF. CDR3 DNA sequence: TGTGCCAGCAGCTTGTTGGCAGCCTATGGCTACACCTTC.

This clone was detected only a few times. One end of the junction is discordant with germline, which a read error may explain. V usage is TRBV7-7 and J usage is TRBJ2-1; TRBD2 matches at 8 bases. CDR3 length equals 15 residues. Germline lookup yields CDR1 SSHAT and CDR2 FNYEAQ (reference sequence). The CDR3 DNA sequence: TGTGCTAGCAGCTTACAGCGGGGGCCTCAGGATGAGCAGTTCTTC. As protein: CASSLQRGPQDEQFF.

V is TRBV7-2 and J is TRBJ2-5, with 8 bases that match TRBD1. The CDR3 covers 12 residues. From germline, CDR1 is SGHTA and CDR2 FQGNSA. Losses at the gene ends were 8 bases for V and 5 bases for J; bases not matched to a gene: 4. The CDR3 coding sequence is TGTGCCAGCGCCAGGGGGCCTGAGACCCAGTACTTC. This translates into CASARGPETQYF.